The text below deals with one T cell receptor beta chain. Its cognate antigen is unknown. TCRdb independently ran MiXCR on the 5' RACE reads; one entry per CDR3 protein. The profile covers hundreds of thousands of distinct CDR3 sequences, with about 3.5% appearing a single time and around 20% taken by the ten largest. These data come from a study of T cells after yellow fever vaccination. Study conclusions and caveats: Secondary responses were weaker yet peaked faster, day 5 versus 15.

Germline V gene sequence: CDR1 DFQATT, CDR2 SNEGSKA (reference sequence). This CDR3 spans 14 amino acids. Trimming took off 6 bases at V and 7 bases at J, with 16 bases between the two ends. This TCR derives from a man between 18 and 29 years old who received the YFV17D yellow fever vaccine. Material: PBMCs, obtained on the day of the yellow fever booster vaccination. This chain joins TRBV20-1 and TRBJ1-6, with D possibly being TRBD1 (6 bases). CDR3 nucleotide sequence: TGCAGTGCCGTGGCGGGTGGGGGCAATTCACCCCTCCACTTT. Its translation is CSAVAGGGNSPLHF.